The clone carrying this T cell receptor (beta chain) was detected only once. Only in-frame clones appear in the TCRdb table, and some are missing; sequencing was by immunoSEQ multiplex PCR. Altogether fewer than 100,000 clones are present, 65% to 85% being singletons, with the ten largest covering 13% to 15%. This entry belongs to a study of T cell responses to AZD1222 COVID-19 vaccine. The germline V gene encodes CDR1 MNHEY and CDR2 SVGAGI. The CDR3 covers 14 residues. V was clipped by 6 bases and J by 1 base, with 9 bases between them. The chain joins TRBV6-5 to TRBJ2-2; D possibly corresponds to TRBD2 (5 bases). This sequence originates from an adult who received the AZD1222 COVID-19 vaccine. The source material was peripheral blood, sampled 28 days after the second AZD1222 dose. As DNA, the CDR3 is TGTGCCAGCAGCAGACTAAAGAACACCGGGGAGCTGTTTTTT. As protein: CASSRLKNTGELFF.